Reported below is one TCR beta chain. The antigen is not known. The data derive from a study of T cells in Graves' hyperthyroidism and ophthalmopathy. Study observations and caveats: The model made its ophthalmopathy prediction, and onset followed a median approximately 7 months later.

Newly diagnosed hyperthyroidism patients aged 18 to 65 years had disease lasting under 2 months. V shed 5 bases, J shed 6 bases, and the junction held 14 bases outside the gene matches. CDR3 length: 17 residues. Per the germline V gene, CDR1 is SSHAT and CDR2 is FNYEAQ (reference sequence). RNA transcripts provided the source from which TCR beta CDR3 regions were amplified. HTBI primers were employed in a first-round RT-PCR of the TCR CDR3. TCRdb called the multiplex PCR reads again in MiXCR, with one record for every CDR3 protein. This sample carries under 700,000 distinct CDR3 sequences, 15% to 20% of them seen once, and the ten largest clones take around a sixth.

V and J are TRBV7-7 and TRBJ2-3, with 10 positions matching TRBD1. This TCR was sampled from a woman between 18 and 30 years old with Graves' hyperthyroidism. Material for sequencing was blood. The CDR3 region is CASSLTGTGDFGDTQYF. The CDR3 DNA reads TGTGCCAGCAGCCTCACCGGGACAGGGGACTTCGGCGATACGCAGTATTTT.